A single T cell receptor (beta chain) is shown here with its context. Its specificity is unknown. Germline CDR1 MNHNY, CDR2 SVGAGI (reference sequence). Germline trimming cut 2 bases from V and 8 bases from J; bases unmatched to any gene: 15. This CDR3 has 17 amino acids. The record originates from a study of post-analysis software for immune sequencing data. Sequencing libraries made from TCR beta cDNA carried unique molecular identifiers. The source material, about 0.9 to 10 million T cells, gave rise to 500,000 or so cDNA molecules. Each CDR3 protein is one row after TCRdb ran MiXCR on the PCR reads. The sample holds approximately 690,000 distinct CDR3 sequences, approximately 59% seen once. Study results and caveats: Patients had higher frequencies than controls of roughly five TRBV segments, including TRBV5-6, TRBV5-1 and TRBV20-1. Compared with controls, patients showed significantly lower normalized Chao1 diversity. Pronounced co-clustering by F measure was evident among identically batched samples.

This receptor was taken from a girl aged 2 to 10 with multiple sclerosis. The J gene is TRBJ2-1, the V gene TRBV6-6; 7 bases align to TRBD1. The sample consisted of blood. The CDR3 spells CASSYGGWGTGVDEQFF. The CDR3 coding sequence is TGTGCCAGCAGTTACGGTGGGTGGGGAACAGGGGTTGATGAGCAGTTCTTC.